Following are 20 T cell receptor beta chains from one sample sequenced in a study of cytomegalovirus exposure and HLA in healthy donors. In the PCR, 60 Vbeta and 13 Jbeta primers were used. Profiling relied on immunoSEQ multiplex PCR, and the TCRdb table lists in-frame clones only, not all of them. The sample consists of 95,000 to 120,000 clones, around 66% of them appearing once. The source material was PBMCs. These receptors all stem from a man younger than 30 in good health and CMV-seropositive.

The gene calls are TRBV5-1 and TRBJ2-7; TRBD2 matches 10 bases. V was clipped by 0 bases and J by 6 bases; unmatched bases: 6. Per the germline V gene, CDR1 is SGHRS and CDR2 is YFSETQ. This CDR3 has 15 amino acids. The CDR3 region has the DNA TGCGCCAGCAGCTTGGCTAGCGGGGGTGGAGGCGAGCAGTACGTC. Its protein is CASSLASGGGGEQYV.

This sequence joins TRBV20-1 and TRBJ1-2, with D possibly TRBD1 on 6 matching bases. The V gene lost 4 bases and the J gene lost 7 bases, with 7 bases spanning the gap. Germline CDR1 and CDR2: DFQATT and SNEGSKA (reference sequence). The CDR3 has 10 amino acids. CDR3 in amino acids: CSANRAGYTF. For the CDR3, the DNA is TGCAGTGCTAACAGGGCTGGCTACACCTTC.

The V gene is TRBV6-1, the J gene TRBJ2-2; tentatively, D is TRBD1 (5 bases). This CDR3 comprises 16 residues. Trimming left V 2 bases short and J 4 bases short, with 14 bases between. CDR1 is MNHNS, CDR2 SASEGT, per germline. The CDR3 DNA follows: TGTGCCAGCAGTGAAACCCCAGGGATGAGCACCGGGGAGCTGTTTTTT. The encoded protein is CASSETPGMSTGELFF.

The chain employs TRBV5-4 and TRBJ2-7, with TRBD1 as a possible D gene (6 bases). The germline gives CDR1 SGHNT, CDR2 YYREEE (reference sequence). The length of the CDR3 is 15 residues. V was pared by 4 bases and J by 2 bases, with 16 bases between. CDR3 in DNA: TGTGCCAGCAGCCTCCCGGACAGCCTTCCCTACGAGCAGTACTTC. It translates to CASSLPDSLPYEQYF.

This clone was counted once. The chain is built from TRBV15 and TRBJ2-2; possibly TRBD2 for D (5 bases). Looked up from germline, CDR1 is LNHNV and CDR2 is YYDKDF (reference sequence). The V gene lost 1 base and the J gene lost 7 bases, with 13 bases spanning the gap. This CDR3 has 15 residues. The CDR3 nucleotides read TGTGCCACCAGCAGAGGAGGGCGGGTTCGCGGGGAGCTGTTTTTT. Protein: CATSRGGRVRGELFF.

This chain connects TRBV28 to TRBJ1-1; the match to TRBD1 covers 9 bases. This CDR3 contains 15 residues. V lost 5 bases and J lost 3; bases outside the gene matches: 7. Germline V lookup: CDR1 MDHEN, CDR2 SYDVKM. The CDR3 spells CASSTYRGLDTEAFF. Here the CDR3 DNA reads TGTGCCAGCAGTACCTACAGGGGGCTGGACACTGAAGCTTTCTTT.

The table lists this clone with a count of one. The CDR3 DNA follows: TGTGCCAGCAGCAAAAATAACAGGGCGCAGGAGACCCAGTACTTC. Its translation: CASSKNNRAQETQYF. The rearrangement joins TRBV9 to TRBJ2-5, with D perhaps TRBD1 (6 bases). This CDR3 contains 15 residues. CDR1 and CDR2 from the germline V gene are SGDLS and YYNGEE. Trimming removed 4 bases from V and 5 bases from J, with 18 bases in between.

This chain links TRBV28 with TRBJ1-3; tentative D call: TRBD1 (6 bases). Trimming took off 8 bases at V and 5 bases at J, with 16 bases between the two ends. The CDR3 spans 14 residues. Germline CDR1 is MDHEN and CDR2 is SYDVKM. CDR3 sequence: CASRNLGTRNTIYF. In DNA, the CDR3 is TGTGCCAGCCGGAACCTAGGGACACGAAACACCATATATTTT.

This clone has more than one count but fewer than ten. The chain couples TRBV5-1 to TRBJ2-1, with 8 bases aligning to TRBD2. In germline, CDR1 is SGHRS, CDR2 YFSETQ. Unmatched junction bases numbered 3, after V lost 0 bases and J lost 7 bases. The CDR3 consists of 14 residues. The CDR3 loop is CASSLASSGNEQFF. CDR3 nucleotides: TGCGCCAGCAGCTTGGCCTCTAGCGGGAATGAGCAGTTCTTC.

The V call is TRBV6-6, the J call TRBJ2-5; maybe TRBD1 (5 bases). Looked up from germline, CDR1 is MNHNY and CDR2 is SVGAGI (reference sequence). This CDR3 has 15 amino acids. Trimming shortened V by 0 bases and J by 3 bases, and 11 bases separated the two germline ends. The CDR3 bases are TGTGCCAGCAGTTACTCTGGGCAGGGCAAAGAGACCCAGTACTTC. Translating gives CASSYSGQGKETQYF.

A few counts support this clone. The chain uses TRBV5-1 and TRBJ2-3, with TRBD2 matching 8 bases. Germline loops: CDR1 SGHRS, CDR2 YFSETQ. The CDR3 is 15 amino acids. Trimming took 0 bases from V and 6 from J; bases not matched to a gene: 6. CDR3 DNA sequence: TGCGCCAGCAGCTTGGGGGGTAGCGGGGCGGATACGCAGTATTTT. Translated, it gives CASSLGGSGADTQYF. Looking up the rest from reference TRBV5-1 and TRBJ2-3 gives the full variable domain: KAGVTQTPRYLIKTRGQQVTLSCSPISGHRSVSWYQQTPGQGLQFLFEYFSETQRNKGNFPGRFSGRQFSNSRSEMNVSTLELGDSALYLCASSLGGSGADTQYFGPGTRLTVL.

The rearrangement joins TRBV27 to TRBJ1-1; D uncertain. Germline V gene data show CDR1 as MNHEY and CDR2 as SMNVEV (reference sequence). This CDR3 spans 13 amino acids. The germline V and J ends were trimmed by 2 bases and 8 bases, with 12 bases remaining between them. Here the CDR3 DNA reads TGTGCCAGCAGTTTAGGCTCCCCCACGGAAGCTTTCTTT. It is translated as CASSLGSPTEAFF.

The chain carries TRBV30 and TRBJ1-6; weak D call: TRBD1 (6 bases). This CDR3 is built from 14 residues. Germline-derived CDR1 and CDR2 are GTSNPN and SVGIG (reference sequence). V was shortened by 2 bases and J by 7 bases, with 12 bases between the two germline ends. The CDR3 region is CAWSLVRGNSPLHF. CDR3 DNA sequence: TGTGCCTGGAGTCTGGTTAGGGGGAATTCACCCCTCCACTTT.

This clone was counted a few times. V gene TRBV11-3 combines with J gene TRBJ2-7; the match to TRBD2 covers 13 bases. This CDR3 region has 16 residues. The germline gives CDR1 SGHNT, CDR2 YENEEA. With 6 bases clipped from V and 2 bases from J, the junction kept 7 bases outside the gene matches. CDR3 nucleotide sequence: TGTGCCAGCAGACACCGGACTAGCGGGGGCCCCTACGAGCAGTACTTC. This encodes CASRHRTSGGPYEQYF.

The gene calls are TRBV4-1 and TRBJ1-4; D uncertain. The germline CDR1 and CDR2 sequences are MGHRA and YSYEKL. The CDR3 runs to 14 residues. The V end lost 4 bases, the J end lost 10 bases, and 16 bases lay between the germline ends. DNA of the CDR3: TGCGCCAGCAGCCTTAAGCCAACGGGAGGAAAACTGTTTTTT. Protein product: CASSLKPTGGKLFF.

The chain recombines TRBV4-1 with TRBJ2-7; 9 bases align to TRBD1. Germline CDR1 reads MGHRA; CDR2 reads YSYEKL. V trimming: 3 bases; J trimming: 4 bases; junction bases outside the gene matches: 4. This CDR3 is 14 amino acids long. This CDR3 reads CASSQGQGWYEQYF. CDR3 DNA sequence: TGCGCCAGCAGCCAGGGACAGGGATGGTACGAGCAGTACTTC.

The count of this clone is one. The J gene is TRBJ2-7, the V gene TRBV7-2, with D possibly TRBD1 on 5 matching bases. The germline CDR1 and CDR2 sequences are SGHTA and FQGNSA. The CDR3 contains 15 residues. The ends were cut back, 5 bases at V and 2 bases at J, with 16 bases in the middle. Here the CDR3 reads CASSQGHRSAYEQYV. DNA of the CDR3: TGTGCCAGCAGCCAAGGACACCGATCAGCCTACGAGCAGTACGTC.

CDR3 region: CASSTQGQETQYF. CDR3 bases: TGTGCCAGCAGTACACAGGGACAAGAGACCCAGTACTTC. V gene TRBV6-5 combines with J gene TRBJ2-5, with D possibly TRBD1 on 6 matching bases. V shed 5 bases and J shed 2 bases, with 9 bases lying between them. Germline lookup yields CDR1 MNHEY and CDR2 SVGAGI. The CDR3 loop spans 13 amino acids.

This clone was recorded only once. This chain connects TRBV30 to TRBJ2-5; TRBD1 matches 12 bases. Germline V CDR1 and CDR2: GTSNPN, SVGIG (reference sequence). V shed 8 bases, J shed 4 bases, and the junction held 2 bases outside the gene matches. The CDR3 is 12 amino acids. CDR3 sequence: CAGTGGGETQYF. CDR3 in DNA: TGTGCCGGGACAGGGGGCGGAGAGACCCAGTACTTC.

The chain links TRBV9 to TRBJ1-4; 7 positions match TRBD1. V lost 3 bases and J lost 5; bases outside the gene matches: 4. Germline V gene sequence: CDR1 SGDLS, CDR2 YYNGEE. The CDR3 sequence is 14 residues long. DNA for the CDR3: TGTGCCAGCAGCGGACAGGGTAGGAATGAAAAACTGTTTTTT. Translating it yields CASSGQGRNEKLFF.